Below, 29 T cell receptor beta chains from the same sample are listed, as sequenced in a study of blood T cell repertoires in COVID-19. TCRdb's copy holds only in-frame clones and misses some; the assay was immunoSEQ multiplex PCR. The data show 150,000 to 200,000 clones, 80% to 85% seen once. The source material was PBMCs or T cells enriched from blood (not recorded which). The receptors were gathered from a man aged 35 to 55 who had recovered from COVID-19.

CDR3 loop: CASSQDGQGSDTQYF. CDR3 DNA sequence: TGCGCCAGCAGCCAAGATGGACAGGGTTCGGATACGCAGTATTTT. This chain joins TRBV4-3 and TRBJ2-3; 8 bases match TRBD1. Germline V lookup: CDR1 LGHNA, CDR2 YSLEER. The CDR3 is made up of 15 amino acids. The V segment lost 0 bases and the J segment 6 bases; nucleotides outside the gene matches: 5.

This chain connects TRBV19 to TRBJ2-1; 8 bases are a match to TRBD2. J was trimmed by 7 bases and V by 1 base; bases with no gene match: 6. This CDR3 has 15 residues. CDR1 is LNHDA, CDR2 SQIVND, per germline (reference sequence). In DNA form, the CDR3 reads TGTGCCAGTAGTATAGGGCGAGCGGGGGTGAATGAGCAGTTCTTC. It yields the protein CASSIGRAGVNEQFF. The whole variable domain, remainder taken from reference TRBV19 and TRBJ2-1, is DGGITQSPKYLFRKEGQNVTLSCEQNLNHDAMYWYRQDPGQGLRLIYYSQIVNDFQKGDIAEGYSVSREKKESFPLTVTSAQKNPTAFYLCASSIGRAGVNEQFFGPGTRLTVL.

The chain recombines TRBV2 with TRBJ1-1; D remains ambiguous. V lost 3 bases, J lost 10 bases, and 18 bases lay in between. The CDR3 runs to 14 residues. Per germline, CDR1 SNHLY and CDR2 FYNNEI. The DNA of the CDR3 is TGTGCCAGCAGTGATGGGTGGGCAGGTATACGAGCTTTCTTT. Its translation: CASSDGWAGIRAFF. Complete variable domain (other parts from reference TRBV2 and TRBJ1-1): EPEVTQTPSHQVTQMGQEVILRCVPISNHLYFYWYRQILGQKVEFLVSFYNNEISEKSEIFDDQFSVERPDGSNFTLKIRSTKLEDSAMYFCASSDGWAGIRAFFGQGTRLTVV.

The V and J genes are TRBV10-1 and TRBJ2-1, with 9 bases that match TRBD2. Trimming removed 3 bases from V and 2 bases from J; junction bases left unmatched: 5. CDR3 size: 16 residues. From germline, CDR1 is WNHNN and CDR2 SYGVQD (reference sequence). CDR3 loop: CASSDASGETYNEQFF. CDR3 in DNA: TGCGCCAGCAGTGATGCTAGCGGGGAAACCTACAATGAGCAGTTCTTC.

This clone has more than one count but fewer than ten. The rearrangement links TRBV5-1 to TRBJ1-1; D might be TRBD1 (5 bases). V dropped 6 bases and J dropped 2 bases, with 11 bases sitting between them. CDR3 length: 13 residues. Germline CDR1 SGHRS, CDR2 YFSETQ. The CDR3 here is CASNPGVNTEAFF. DNA of the CDR3: TGCGCCAGCAACCCGGGGGTCAACACTGAAGCTTTCTTT. Full variable domain (remainder filled in from reference TRBV5-1 and TRBJ1-1): KAGVTQTPRYLIKTRGQQVTLSCSPISGHRSVSWYQQTPGQGLQFLFEYFSETQRNKGNFPGRFSGRQFSNSRSEMNVSTLELGDSALYLCASNPGVNTEAFFGQGTRLTVV.

This clone showed up many times. The CDR3 nucleotides read TGTGCCAGCAGCCCCACTGGGGGGAGCTCTGGAAACACCATATATTTT. It translates to CASSPTGGSSGNTIYF. The chain couples TRBV3-1 (or the pseudogene TRBV3-2) to TRBJ1-3; possibly TRBD1 for D (5 bases). V was clipped by 4 bases and J by 0 bases, with 13 bases between them. CDR1 and CDR2 (germline): LGHDT, YNNKEL (reference sequence). The CDR3 is 16 amino acids.

This sequence joins TRBV12-3 or TRBV12-4 and TRBJ1-4; D call uncertain. The CDR3 totals 13 residues. Trimming took 7 bases from V and 5 from J, leaving 11 bases between them. Here the CDR3 reads CASMRRENEKLFF. The DNA of the CDR3 is TGTGCCAGCATGAGGAGGGAGAATGAAAAACTGTTTTTT.

V and J are TRBV19 and TRBJ2-2; a weak D match, TRBD2 (7 bases). Trimming pared 3 bases from V and 5 bases from J, leaving 16 bases between. Germline CDR1 reads LNHDA; CDR2 reads SQIVND (reference sequence). This CDR3 spans 16 amino acids. CDR3 amino acids: CASSIGEGVRTGELFF. In DNA form, the CDR3 reads TGTGCCAGTAGTATTGGGGAGGGGGTCCGAACCGGGGAGCTGTTTTTT. The complete variable domain, with remaining parts taken from reference TRBV19 and TRBJ2-2, reads DGGITQSPKYLFRKEGQNVTLSCEQNLNHDAMYWYRQDPGQGLRLIYYSQIVNDFQKGDIAEGYSVSREKKESFPLTVTSAQKNPTAFYLCASSIGEGVRTGELFFGEGSRLTVL.

The chain is built from TRBV2 and TRBJ2-2; D remains ambiguous. V was shortened by 6 bases and J by 1 base, with 12 bases between the two germline ends. The CDR3 length is 15 residues. Germline V gene sequence: CDR1 SNHLY, CDR2 FYNNEI. The CDR3 coding sequence is TGTGCCAGCAGGTTCGACACCAAGAACACCGGGGAGCTGTTTTTT. Translation: CASRFDTKNTGELFF.

The J gene is TRBJ2-5, the V gene TRBV5-1; 15 bases are a match to TRBD2. CDR3 length equals 15 residues. The V gene's germline CDR1 is SGHRS and CDR2 YFSETQ. The ends lost 4 bases at V and 5 bases at J; junction bases unmatched: 3. CDR3 protein: CASSVGTSGGETQYF. DNA for the CDR3: TGCGCCAGCAGCGTCGGGACTAGCGGGGGGGAGACCCAGTACTTC.

Only a few counts were recorded for this clone. The chain links TRBV18 to TRBJ1-5; D possibly corresponds to TRBD1 (6 bases). The CDR3 length is 16 residues. The germline V gene encodes CDR1 KGHSH and CDR2 LQKENI. The V gene lost 5 bases and the J gene lost 3 bases, with 17 bases spanning the gap. CDR3 sequence reads: CASSSQQGSTNQPQHF. In nucleotides, the CDR3 is TGTGCCAGCTCATCACAACAGGGTAGTACCAATCAGCCCCAGCATTTT.

This clone came up a few times. The chain carries TRBV4-1 and TRBJ1-6, with TRBD1 identical over 10 bases. This CDR3 has 15 amino acids. V trimming: 3 bases; J trimming: 11 bases; junction bases outside the gene matches: 7. Germline V CDR1 and CDR2: MGHRA, YSYEKL. The DNA of the CDR3 is TGCGCCAGCAGCCAGAGTGGGGACAGGGGAACACCCCTCCACTTT. It is translated as CASSQSGDRGTPLHF.

The chain has TRBV5-1 and TRBJ1-1; D call uncertain. Trimming removed 4 bases at V and 7 bases at J, with 14 bases between. Germline-derived CDR1 and CDR2 are SGHRS and YFSETQ. This CDR3 contains 13 residues. In DNA form, the CDR3 reads TGCGCCAGCAGCGCGCAGTCGGGGATTGAAGCTTTCTTT. Translation: CASSAQSGIEAFF.

V and J are TRBV18 and TRBJ1-4; 7 bases line up with TRBD1. The trim removed 3 bases at V and 8 bases at J, leaving 15 bases unmatched. The CDR3 is made up of 17 amino acids. Germline-derived CDR1 and CDR2 are KGHSH and LQKENI. DNA for the CDR3: TGTGCCAGCTCACCCTCAAGACAGGGCGGCGTTGGAGAAAAACTGTTTTTT. Residues: CASSPSRQGGVGEKLFF.

This clone came up a few times. The chain carries TRBV7-9 and TRBJ1-6; 7 bases agree with TRBD1. Germline-derived CDR1 and CDR2 are SEHNR and FQNEAQ (reference sequence). The CDR3 extends over 14 amino acids. The J segment lost 9 bases and the V segment lost 5 bases, leaving 7 bases of the junction unmatched. For the CDR3, the DNA is TGTGCCAGCAGCGATGACAGGGCTCCTTCACCCCTCCACTTT. It encodes CASSDDRAPSPLHF.

V usage is TRBV7-9 and J usage is TRBJ2-2; D call uncertain. Looked up from germline, CDR1 is SEHNR and CDR2 is FQNEAQ (reference sequence). With 5 bases removed from V and 1 base from J, the gap between germline ends came to 14 bases. This CDR3 has 16 amino acids. The DNA of the CDR3 is TGTGCCAGCAGCGTTCTCCGGGTTCAGAACACCGGGGAGCTGTTTTTT. Translating it yields CASSVLRVQNTGELFF.

The rearrangement links TRBV4-3 to TRBJ2-3; no clear D. CDR3 length equals 15 residues. Trimming shortened V by 0 bases and J by 4 bases, and 11 bases separated the two germline ends. From germline, CDR1 is LGHNA and CDR2 YSLEER. Here the CDR3 reads CASSQDLTQSDTQYF. In DNA, the CDR3 is TGCGCCAGCAGCCAAGATCTGACTCAATCAGATACGCAGTATTTT.

The chain is built from TRBV9 and TRBJ2-1; TRBD1 matches at 8 bases. J gave up 7 bases and V 4 bases, and 10 bases lay outside the gene matches. CDR3 length: 15 residues. The V gene's germline CDR1 is SGDLS and CDR2 YYNGEE. Here the CDR3 DNA reads TGTGCCAGCAGCCCACAGGGGGGAACCGGGAATGAGCAGTTCTTC. It translates to CASSPQGGTGNEQFF.

The chain is built from TRBV7-2 and TRBJ1-2; no clear D. V was cut by 5 bases and J by 7 bases, with 14 bases left in between. This CDR3 contains 13 residues. CDR1 is SGHTA, CDR2 FQGNSA, per germline. The DNA for the CDR3 is TGTGCCAGCAGCGGCGATAGAGCGGGTGGCTACACCTTC. It encodes CASSGDRAGGYTF.

The chain links TRBV7-9 to TRBJ1-2; D is unclear. Germline CDR1 is SEHNR and CDR2 is FQNEAQ (reference sequence). CDR3 size: 13 residues. V was shortened by 1 base and J by 6 bases, with 9 bases between the two germline ends. DNA for the CDR3: TGTGCCAGCAGCTTAGGGCAGAACGATGGCTACACCTTC. It encodes CASSLGQNDGYTF.

This chain joins TRBV3-1 (or the pseudogene TRBV3-2) and TRBJ1-5, with TRBD1 matching over 8 bases. CDR1 LGHDT and CDR2 YNNKEL come from the germline V gene (reference sequence). Trimming at V came to 4 bases and at J to 7 bases, leaving 3 bases not matched to a gene. There are 13 residues in the CDR3. CDR3 residues: CASSPTGDQPQHF. The CDR3, as DNA: TGTGCCAGCAGCCCGACAGGGGACCAGCCCCAGCATTTT.

This clone appeared once. The rearrangement uses TRBV9 and TRBJ2-1; D gene uncertain. This CDR3 has 14 amino acids. Trimming took 0 bases from V and 9 from J, leaving 13 bases between them. The germline V gene encodes CDR1 SGDLS and CDR2 YYNGEE. The CDR3 here is CASSVEWRFGEQFF. CDR3 DNA: TGTGCCAGCAGCGTAGAGTGGCGGTTTGGTGAGCAGTTCTTC.

This clone was recorded only once. This rearrangement joins TRBV30 to TRBJ1-2; D unresolved. V was clipped by 5 bases and J by 8 bases, with 15 bases between them. The CDR3 consists of 12 residues. Germline values: CDR1 GTSNPN, CDR2 SVGIG (reference sequence). This chain's CDR3 is CAWARREGGYTF. In DNA, the CDR3 is TGTGCCTGGGCGCGGCGGGAGGGAGGCTACACCTTC.

V and J are TRBV10-3 and TRBJ1-2; maybe TRBD1 (6 bases). Germline V gene sequence: CDR1 ENHRY, CDR2 SYGVKD. The CDR3 spans 15 residues. Deletions cut 5 bases from V and 3 bases from J, with 16 bases between. In DNA, the CDR3 is TGTGCCATCAGTCGGGACATCAGAGGTGACTATGGCTACACCTTC. Translated, it gives CAISRDIRGDYGYTF.

This clone was counted only a few times. The chain joins TRBV19 to TRBJ2-1; the match to TRBD2 covers 10 bases. The CDR3 runs to 14 residues. Germline CDR1 reads LNHDA; CDR2 reads SQIVND (reference sequence). With V trimmed by 10 bases and J by 9 bases, 12 bases remained unmatched. The CDR3 region has the DNA TGTGCCACCGGACTAGCGGATGTCTTAAGTGAGCAGTTCTTC. This translates into CATGLADVLSEQFF.

The V and J genes are TRBV24-1 and TRBJ1-5, with a tentative D call TRBD1 (5 bases). Trimming stripped 2 bases from V and 4 bases from J, with 14 bases between. The CDR3 sequence is 16 residues long. Germline CDR1 and CDR2: KGHDR and SFDVKD. The CDR3 region has the DNA TGTGCCACCAGTGATTCGACAGAAGGAAGGAATCAGCCCCAGCATTTT. It codes for CATSDSTEGRNQPQHF.

The rearrangement uses TRBV24-1 and TRBJ2-7, with D maybe TRBD1 (7 bases). The V end lost 3 bases, the J end lost 6 bases, and 14 bases lay between the germline ends. This CDR3 spans 14 amino acids. Germline assignment: CDR1 KGHDR and CDR2 SFDVKD. The CDR3: CATSDGGGSGEQYF. DNA of the CDR3: TGTGCCACCAGTGATGGAGGGGGCTCGGGCGAGCAGTACTTC.

The chain has TRBV18 and TRBJ1-5; TRBD1 matches at 7 bases. This CDR3 has 14 amino acids. The germline V gene encodes CDR1 KGHSH and CDR2 LQKENI. The V and J ends lost 3 bases and 7 bases, in that order; junction bases with no gene match: 6. In nucleotides, the CDR3 is TGTGCCAGCTCACCGTCGACAGGGCGGCAGCCCCAGCATTTT. As protein: CASSPSTGRQPQHF.

This chain uses TRBV11-2 with TRBJ2-1; weak D call: TRBD1 (5 bases). This CDR3 has 15 residues. Deletions cut 0 bases from V and 3 bases from J, with 9 bases between. Germline CDR1 and CDR2: SGHAT and FQNNGV. The CDR3 loop reads CASSLDFQGYNEQFF. CDR3 in DNA: TGTGCCAGCAGCTTAGATTTCCAGGGCTACAATGAGCAGTTCTTC. Drawing the rest from reference TRBV11-2 and TRBJ2-1, the complete variable domain is EAGVAQSPRYKIIEKRQSVAFWCNPISGHATLYWYQQILGQGPKLLIQFQNNGVVDDSQLPKDRFSAERLKGVDSTLKIQPAKLEDSAVYLCASSLDFQGYNEQFFGPGTRLTVL.